Listed here are 24 T cell receptor beta chains from one sample, sequenced in a study of blood T cell repertoires in COVID-19. Measured with immunoSEQ multiplex PCR; TCRdb has only the in-frame clones, and not every one. The sample consists of tens of thousands of clones, about 73% of them appearing once. The sequencing input was peripheral blood. The receptors shown here come from a man aged 45-65 years with active or convalescent COVID-19.

CDR3 sequence reads: CAAGPPSHTEAFF. The CDR3 bases are TGTGCCGCAGGCCCGCCATCGCACACTGAAGCTTTCTTT. This chain connects TRBV6-5 to TRBJ1-1; D gene unclear. The germline CDR1 and CDR2 sequences are MNHEY and SVGAGI. The CDR3 is 13 amino acids. V lost 11 bases and J 3 bases, leaving 16 bases between the germline ends.

The gene calls are TRBV7-2 and TRBJ1-1, with unresolved D. CDR1 SGHTA and CDR2 FQGNSA come from the germline V gene. V was pared by 2 bases and J by 1 base, with 11 bases between. The CDR3 is 15 amino acids. CDR3 residues: CASSLNGRQNTEAFF. CDR3 nucleotide sequence: TGTGCCAGCAGCTTAAACGGGAGACAGAACACTGAAGCTTTCTTT.

The rearrangement joins TRBV19 to TRBJ1-4; 8 nucleotides line up with TRBD1. There are 14 residues in the CDR3. Trimming cost V 2 bases and J 7 bases; bases outside gene matches: 3. Germline V gene sequence: CDR1 LNHDA, CDR2 SQIVND (reference sequence). The CDR3 coding sequence is TGTGCCAGTAGTATAACGGGACAGGCTGAAAAACTGTTTTTT. Translation gives CASSITGQAEKLFF.

The J gene is TRBJ2-5, the V gene TRBV14; 8 nucleotides agree with TRBD2. Trimming removed 11 bases from V and 5 bases from J; junction bases left unmatched: 4. The germline V gene has CDR1 SGHDN and CDR2 FVKESK. CDR3 size: 11 residues. As DNA, the CDR3 is TGTGCCTCGGGGGGGATGGAGACCCAGTACTTC. Translated: CASGGMETQYF.

This clone was observed a few times. The V and J genes are TRBV29-1 and TRBJ2-5, with 14 bases lining up with TRBD2. CDR1 SQVTM and CDR2 ANQGSEA come from the germline V gene. The CDR3 contains 16 residues. V was clipped by 8 bases and J by 5 bases; unmatched bases: 13. This CDR3 is CSPRLAGGPESETQYF. CDR3 nucleotides: TGCAGCCCCAGACTAGCGGGGGGGCCGGAATCGGAGACCCAGTACTTC.

The sample holds a few counts of this clone. The rearrangement uses TRBV12-5 and TRBJ2-5; 8 bases map to TRBD2. V trimming: 6 bases; J trimming: 1 base; junction bases outside the gene matches: 10. The germline CDR1 and CDR2 sequences are LGHNT and FRNRAP. The CDR3 covers 16 residues. The CDR3 DNA reads TGTGCTAGTGGGTCTTCCAGCGGGGGCCCCCAAGAGACCCAGTACTTC. Protein: CASGSSSGGPQETQYF.

A few counts support this clone. This chain uses TRBV19 with TRBJ1-1, with TRBD1 identical over 10 bases. Germline assignment: CDR1 LNHDA and CDR2 SQIVND (reference sequence). CDR3 size: 13 residues. V gave up 7 bases and J gave up 3 bases; unmatched junction bases: 2. The CDR3 nucleotides are TGTGCCAGTACCGACAGGGGGCACACTGAAGCTTTCTTT. Encoded protein: CASTDRGHTEAFF.

J is TRBJ1-2 and V is TRBV7-3, with D possibly TRBD1 on 5 matching bases. The V end was cut by 4 bases, the J end by 4 bases, with 16 bases between. The CDR3 covers 15 residues. The germline CDR1 and CDR2 sequences are SGHTA and FQGTGA. CDR3 sequence (DNA): TGTGCCAGCAGCTCCCAGGGTGGGCAGGGCTATGGCTACACCTTC. Translating it yields CASSSQGGQGYGYTF.

The genes are TRBV7-3 and TRBJ2-3, with a weak D call TRBD2 (5 bases). V was shortened by 5 bases and J by 2 bases, with 8 bases between the two germline ends. Germline values: CDR1 SGHTA, CDR2 FQGTGA. There are 13 residues in the CDR3. The CDR3 reads CASSDGLTDTQYF. In DNA, the CDR3 is TGTGCCAGCAGCGATGGACTCACAGATACGCAGTATTTT.

The chain combines TRBV6-1 with TRBJ1-3, with D maybe TRBD1 (5 bases). The ends were cut back, 3 bases at V and 0 bases at J, with 24 bases in the middle. The germline CDR1 and CDR2 sequences are MNHNS and SASEGT. The CDR3 totals 20 residues. The CDR3 sequence is CASSDWPWGRGTSSGNTIYF. The CDR3 nucleotides are TGTGCCAGCAGTGACTGGCCGTGGGGGAGAGGGACTAGCTCTGGAAACACCATATATTTT.

This chain joins TRBV5-4 and TRBJ1-1; perhaps TRBD1 as D (5 bases). This CDR3 comprises 14 residues. Trimming took off 0 bases at V and 3 bases at J, with 9 bases between the two ends. The V gene's germline CDR1 is SGHNT and CDR2 YYREEE (reference sequence). The CDR3 spells CASSLDQGDTEAFF. The CDR3 nucleotides are TGTGCCAGCAGCTTGGATCAGGGCGACACTGAAGCTTTCTTT. Variable domain in full (rest from reference TRBV5-4 and TRBJ1-1): ETGVTQSPTHLIKTRGQQVTLRCSSQSGHNTVSWYQQALGQGPQFIFQYYREEENGRGNFPPRFSGLQFPNYSSELNVNALELDDSALYLCASSLDQGDTEAFFGQGTRLTVV.

V is TRBV7-6 and J is TRBJ1-2; no clear D gene. Germline V gives CDR1 SGHVS, CDR2 FNYEAQ. This CDR3 has 14 residues. V was shortened by 3 bases and J by 8 bases, with 16 bases between the two germline ends. CDR3 loop: CASSFSGIETGYTF. The CDR3 region has the DNA TGTGCCAGCAGCTTCTCCGGGATCGAAACCGGCTACACCTTC.

This clone was seen a few times. CDR3 residues: CASSPVTSAGGETQYF. The CDR3 DNA follows: TGTGCCAGCAGCCCGGTGACTAGCGCGGGGGGGGAGACCCAGTACTTC. The V and J genes are TRBV5-4 and TRBJ2-5, with 9 bases aligning to TRBD2. J lost 5 bases, V lost 4 bases, and 12 bases had no gene match. The CDR3 is 16 residues long. Germline CDR1 reads SGHNT; CDR2 reads YYREEE (reference sequence).

This clone was seen more than once but under ten times. The rearrangement links TRBV12-5 to TRBJ2-5; D is undetermined. Germline V gene lookup returns CDR1 LGHNT and CDR2 FRNRAP. V was clipped by 0 bases and J by 7 bases, with 6 bases between them. CDR3 length: 12 residues. The CDR3 here is CASGLVAGTQYF. The CDR3 DNA is TGTGCTAGTGGTTTGGTGGCTGGGACCCAGTACTTC.

This chain joins TRBV11-1 and TRBJ1-1; TRBD1 agrees at 7 bases. Losses at the gene ends were 1 base for V and 1 base for J; bases not matched to a gene: 3. The CDR3 is made up of 15 amino acids. Looked up from germline, CDR1 is SGHAT and CDR2 is FQDESV (reference sequence). The CDR3 DNA follows: TGTGCCAGCAGCTTAGAGGGGGCCCGGAACACTGAAGCTTTCTTT. Its protein product is CASSLEGARNTEAFF.

The J gene is TRBJ1-5, the V gene TRBV10-3; 10 nucleotides match TRBD1. With V trimmed by 5 bases and J by 2 bases, 9 bases remained unmatched. The CDR3 covers 17 residues. The germline CDR1 and CDR2 sequences are ENHRY and SYGVKD. For the CDR3, the DNA is TGTGCCATCAGTTCCGGGACAGGGGAAGGGGGCAATCAGCCCCAGCATTTT. It is translated as CAISSGTGEGGNQPQHF.

The chain employs TRBV10-3 and TRBJ1-5; 11 bases align to TRBD1. The CDR3 spans 16 residues. The V and J ends lost 2 bases and 4 bases, in that order; junction bases with no gene match: 4. Germline CDR1 reads ENHRY; CDR2 reads SYGVKD. DNA of the CDR3: TGTGCCATCAGTGAGCTGGACAGGGGGCTGAATCAGCCCCAGCATTTT. The encoded protein is CAISELDRGLNQPQHF.

The chain carries TRBV7-2 and TRBJ1-6; D is uncertain. Germline CDR1 reads SGHTA; CDR2 reads FQGNSA. The CDR3 extends over 13 amino acids. The ends were cut back, 5 bases at V and 6 bases at J, with 8 bases in the middle. The CDR3 DNA reads TGTGCCAGCAGCGATGAGCCTAATTCACCCCTCCACTTT. Protein sequence: CASSDEPNSPLHF.

The V and J genes are TRBV5-4 and TRBJ2-1, with D maybe TRBD1 (5 bases). V lost 0 bases and J lost 12, with 16 bases in between. The CDR3 contains 14 residues. Germline lookup yields CDR1 SGHNT and CDR2 YYREEE (reference sequence). The CDR3 DNA reads as TGTGCCAGCAGCTTGGGTGGGGCGGACGTGGGGCAGTTCTTC. Translating gives CASSLGGADVGQFF.

The CDR3 loop reads CASSAFGQGPNYGYTF. CDR3 nucleotide sequence: TGTGCCAGTAGTGCTTTTGGACAGGGACCTAACTATGGCTACACCTTC. The chain employs TRBV19 and TRBJ1-2; TRBD1 aligns across 8 bases. This CDR3 is built from 16 residues. Trimming at V came to 5 bases and at J to 0 bases, leaving 8 bases not matched to a gene. Germline CDR1 LNHDA, CDR2 SQIVND (reference sequence). The full variable domain, with the rest looked up from reference TRBV19 and TRBJ1-2, is DGGITQSPKYLFRKEGQNVTLSCEQNLNHDAMYWYRQDPGQGLRLIYYSQIVNDFQKGDIAEGYSVSREKKESFPLTVTSAQKNPTAFYLCASSAFGQGPNYGYTFGSGTRLTVV.

The chain uses TRBV5-4 and TRBJ1-2; D not resolved. This CDR3 is built from 14 residues. V shed 0 bases and J shed 3 bases, with 9 bases lying between them. Germline values: CDR1 SGHNT, CDR2 YYREEE (reference sequence). The CDR3 loop reads CASSLGSGDYGYTF. CDR3 coding DNA: TGTGCCAGCAGCTTGGGCAGCGGGGACTATGGCTACACCTTC.

This chain links TRBV5-6 with TRBJ2-7, with 14 positions matching TRBD2. Germline CDR1 and CDR2: SGHDT and YYEEEE. This CDR3 region has 15 residues. V lost 4 bases, J lost 6 bases, and 6 bases stayed unmatched. DNA for the CDR3: TGTGCCAGCAGCCCGACGACTAGCGGGGGGGCCGAGCAGTACTTC. This sequence encodes CASSPTTSGGAEQYF. Variable domain in full (rest from reference TRBV5-6 and TRBJ2-7): DAGVTQSPTHLIKTRGQQVTLRCSPKSGHDTVSWYQQALGQGPQFIFQYYEEEERQRGNFPDRFSGHQFPNYSSELNVNALLLGDSALYLCASSPTTSGGAEQYFGPGTRLTVT.

The sample holds one count of this clone. The chain couples TRBV5-1 to TRBJ2-3, with 11 nucleotides matching TRBD2. The germline gives CDR1 SGHRS, CDR2 YFSETQ. The CDR3 is 17 amino acids. With V trimmed by 0 bases and J by 2 bases, 5 bases remained unmatched. CDR3 sequence: CASSLGSSGGFTDTQYF. The CDR3 DNA sequence: TGCGCCAGCAGCTTGGGGTCTAGCGGGGGGTTCACAGATACGCAGTATTTT.

This chain links TRBV4-3 with TRBJ2-2; 15 nucleotides agree with TRBD2. Germline CDR1 reads LGHNA; CDR2 reads YSLEER. V lost 4 bases to trimming and J lost 14 bases; unmatched junction nucleotides: 17. This CDR3 is built from 18 residues. CDR3 region: CASSLYGLAGGKTGPLFF. The CDR3 DNA follows: TGCGCCAGCAGCCTCTACGGACTAGCGGGGGGGAAGACCGGTCCCCTGTTTTTT.